This TCR beta chain is from a study of response to subunit inactivated influenza vaccine. Comments on this clonotype: Antigen unknown.

Study observations and caveats: The authors put forward the suggestion that each seasonal influenza vaccination may bring in only a limited number of new T cells.

The V gene's germline CDR1 is SGHVS and CDR2 FQNEAQ. V dropped 8 bases and J dropped 4; count of bases not matched to a gene: 10. This CDR3 is built from 16 residues. TCRdb called the RT-PCR reads again in MiXCR, with one record for every CDR3 protein. The sample has about 650,000 distinct CDR3 sequences, 13% to 15% seen once. The specimen comprised PBMCs from blood, sampled 14 days before vaccination. The chain links TRBV7-8 to TRBJ2-3, with 12 bases that match TRBD2. This clonotype originated in a man between 50 and 59 years old who received an inactivated influenza vaccine. CDR3 bases: TGTGCCAGCGGCCTTCTGACTAGCGGGAGTTCAGATACGCAGTATTTT. It encodes CASGLLTSGSSDTQYF.